The clone carrying this TCR beta chain showed up just a few times. Its antigen remains unidentified. The sample belongs to a study of T cells in Graves' hyperthyroidism and ophthalmopathy. Study results and caveats: Prediction of ophthalmopathy progression came a median 6.5 months pre-onset.

Regions amplified from RNA transcripts were the TCR beta CDR3 regions. The study used the HTBI primer set for a first-round RT-PCR of the TCR CDR3. TCRdb reprocessed the multiplex PCR reads with MiXCR, giving one entry per CDR3 protein. In the table there are fewer than 700,000 distinct CDR3 sequences, 17% of which are singletons. This CDR3 region has 16 residues. Trimming shortened V by 2 bases and J by 2 bases, and 12 bases separated the two germline ends. CDR1 and CDR2 from the germline V gene are SGHTA and FQGNSA. V is TRBV7-2 and J is TRBJ2-2, with D possibly being TRBD1 (6 bases). The clonotype was recovered from a woman aged 18 to 35 with Graves' ophthalmopathy. The sequenced sample consisted of blood. The CDR3 loop reads CASSLRQGRNTGELFF. As DNA, the CDR3 is TGTGCCAGCAGCTTAAGGCAGGGGCGAAACACCGGGGAGCTGTTTTTT.